The present TCR beta chain was sequenced within a study of blood T cells in healthy people across ages. Findings and caveats of the study: Using unsorted PBMCs precluded a conclusive naive versus antigen-experienced comparison. In long-lived donors, naive CD4+ cell counts and diversity exceeded those of aged donors. Per million T cells, TCR beta diversity dropped roughly linearly as age increased.

Then a second PCR, running roughly 7 to 11 cycles, was carried out with a sample-barcoded 5' primer and a J-beta primer mix. TCRdb fed the 5' RACE reads into MiXCR, producing one record per CDR3 protein. The sample holds about 680,000 distinct CDR3 sequences, more than 40% seen once. Notes on this clonotype: Its antigen is not identified.

Deletions cut 6 bases from V and 2 bases from J, with 16 bases between. The CDR3 sequence is 16 residues long. Germline V lookup: CDR1 LGHNA, CDR2 YSLEER. Specimen: blood. The rearrangement uses TRBV4-3 and TRBJ1-4; no clear D gene. The source is a woman aged 60-70 years in good health. CDR3 residues: CASSRKGDWTNEKLFF. The CDR3 bases are TGCGCCAGCAGTCGGAAGGGAGATTGGACTAATGAAAAACTGTTTTTT.